This TCR beta chain derives from a study of cytomegalovirus exposure and HLA in healthy donors. A note on this clone: Its antigen is not identified. Other DNA sequences in this sample translate to the same CDR3.

13 Jbeta primers and 60 Vbeta primers were used for the PCR. Method: immunoSEQ multiplex PCR; TCRdb's copy keeps in-frame clones and lacks some. The sample holds some 190,000 clones; over 65% are singletons and the top ten take about 1.5%. Likely unrecorded immune exposures existed in these nominally healthy donors. V lost 1 base, J lost 1 base, and 3 bases stayed unmatched. Germline-derived CDR1 and CDR2 are SEHNR and FQNEAQ (reference sequence). The CDR3 length is 15 residues. Study-wide findings and caveats: Highly shared variants forming one cluster were likely a sequencing artifact. Cytomegalovirus status was reportedly diagnosed by the classifier with high specificity and sensitivity. Later analysis identified a missense DCLRE1C variant that was linked to TCR beta V- and J-gene trimming.

The source is a man between 18 and 29 years old in good health and CMV-seronegative. The specimen was PBMCs. The J gene is TRBJ1-1, the V gene TRBV7-9; 7 nucleotides agree with TRBD1. The CDR3 region is CASSLGGTENTEAFF. DNA for the CDR3: TGTGCCAGCAGCTTAGGCGGGACAGAGAACACTGAAGCTTTCTTT.